The next 4 T cell receptor beta chains were all read from a single sample in a study of blood T cell repertoires in COVID-19. Clones were sequenced by immunoSEQ multiplex PCR, and TCRdb holds only the in-frame ones, with some missing. This table has about 200,000 clones, approximately 81% appearing once. Sequencing was carried out using peripheral blood. Receptors were obtained from a woman older than 75 with acute or convalescent COVID-19.

This clone was picked up one time. The rearrangement uses TRBV14 and TRBJ2-3; D not resolved. CDR3 length equals 16 residues. The V gene lost 1 base and the J gene lost 5 bases, with 16 bases spanning the gap. Germline V gene sequence: CDR1 SGHDN, CDR2 FVKESK. The CDR3 DNA sequence: TGTGCCAGCAGCCAAGTTTTCGAAGAACCACAAGATACGCAGTATTTT. This encodes CASSQVFEEPQDTQYF.

J is TRBJ2-7 and V is TRBV27; 7 bases line up with TRBD2. The V and J ends lost 3 bases and 2 bases, in that order; junction bases with no gene match: 4. The CDR3 loop spans 14 amino acids. From germline, CDR1 is MNHEY and CDR2 SMNVEV (reference sequence). CDR3: CASSFRGRAYEQYF. As DNA, the CDR3 is TGTGCCAGCAGTTTTCGGGGGAGGGCCTACGAGCAGTACTTC.

V gene TRBV2 combines with J gene TRBJ1-4; the match to TRBD1 covers 7 bases. Germline CDR1 SNHLY, CDR2 FYNNEI. The CDR3 is 14 residues long. Unmatched junction bases numbered 9, after V lost 5 bases and J lost 9 bases. CDR3 sequence (DNA): TGTGCCAGCAGTTTGACAGGGTTAAATCAAAAACTGTTTTTT. Its protein product is CASSLTGLNQKLFF.

J is TRBJ1-1 and V is TRBV5-8; D call uncertain. V was shortened by 3 bases and J by 5 bases, with 11 bases between the two germline ends. The CDR3 covers 13 residues. Germline CDR1 and CDR2: SGHTS and YDEGEE. The CDR3 bases are TGTGCCAGCAGCTCCCAATCCAGGACTGAAGCTTTCTTT. Encoded protein: CASSSQSRTEAFF.